The entry below describes one TCR beta chain. These data are taken from a study of T cell changes during pregnancy in multiple sclerosis. The table came from immunoSEQ multiplex PCR; TCRdb's copy has only in-frame clones and leaves some out. The data show around 60,000 clones, about 94% seen once. The germline V gene encodes CDR1 KGHSH and CDR2 LQKENI. The V end lost 6 bases, the J end lost 9 bases, and 12 bases lay between the germline ends. The CDR3 loop spans 12 amino acids. This chain uses TRBV18 with TRBJ2-1, with D tentatively TRBD1 (5 bases). The material sequenced was CD4+ T cells from peripheral blood mononuclear cells, taken before pregnancy. This clonotype originated in a female donor with multiple sclerosis, enrolled in a pregnancy study. For the CDR3, the DNA is TGTGCCAGCTCGTTTACAGGTTTTGAGCAGTTCTTC. The encoded protein is CASSFTGFEQFF.